The 8 T cell receptor beta chains below all came from one sample that was sequenced in a study of blood T cell repertoires in COVID-19 (dated by TCRdb to 2018 to 2021). To prepare the library, the immunoSEQ multiplex PCR assay was applied. This immuneACCESS table, as held by TCRdb, lists in-frame sequences with V and J called but not all clones. Of the missing ones, under half trace to an unresolved V gene in checked studies; the others have no known cause. This sample lists 450,000 to 500,000 clones; approximately 91% were detected once. Of the sample, 7% to 10% falls within the top ten clones. Material: PBMCs or T cells enriched from blood (not recorded which). The receptors originated from a woman aged 60-75 years who had recovered from COVID-19.

This clone was recorded only once. The chain has TRBV18 and TRBJ2-1, with TRBD1 matching over 7 bases. Germline assignment: CDR1 KGHSH and CDR2 LQKENI. V was clipped by 3 bases and J by 7 bases; unmatched bases: 6. The CDR3 contains 14 residues. Here the CDR3 DNA reads TGTGCCAGCTCACCCCGCAGGGACAGTAATGAGCAGTTCTTC. Translating gives CASSPRRDSNEQFF. Full variable domain (missing parts from reference TRBV18 and TRBJ2-1): NAGVMQNPRHLVRRRGQEARLRCSPMKGHSHVYWYRQLPEEGLKFMVYLQKENIIDESGMPKERFSAEFPKEGPSILRIQQVVRGDSAAYFCASSPRRDSNEQFFGPGTRLTVL.

Worth noting for this clone: Other DNA sequences in this specimen translate into the identical CDR3. The chain recombines TRBV4-1 with TRBJ1-1; 7 bases are a match to TRBD1. The CDR3 totals 14 residues. The V gene end was trimmed by 4 bases and the J gene end by 1 base; junction bases not matched to a gene: 3. Germline CDR1 is MGHRA and CDR2 is YSYEKL. This chain's CDR3 is CASSPQGRNTEAFF. The DNA for the CDR3 is TGCGCCAGCAGCCCACAGGGGAGGAACACTGAAGCTTTCTTT.

The chain links TRBV6-5 to TRBJ1-6; D is perhaps TRBD1 (5 bases). From germline, CDR1 is MNHEY and CDR2 SVGAGI. Trimming cost V 0 bases and J 7 bases, with 10 bases left between them. This CDR3 has 15 residues. In nucleotides, the CDR3 is TGTGCCAGCAGTTACTCCTCAGGGAACAATTCACCCCTCCACTTT. The encoded protein is CASSYSSGNNSPLHF.

This clone occurred a few times. The CDR3 bases are TGTGCCGTCCAGGGTGGCCCTGAAGCTTTCTTT. Amino acid sequence: CAVQGGPEAFF. The chain employs TRBV10-3 and TRBJ1-1; D may be TRBD1 (5 bases). In germline, CDR1 is ENHRY, CDR2 SYGVKD. CDR3 length: 11 residues. With 11 bases removed from V and 6 bases from J, the gap between germline ends came to 13 bases.

The V call is TRBV2, the J call TRBJ1-1; D unclear. Trimming took 3 bases from V and 10 from J, leaving 18 bases between them. The germline V gene encodes CDR1 SNHLY and CDR2 FYNNEI. The CDR3 covers 14 residues. CDR3: CASSDAEGTHLAFF. CDR3 coding DNA: TGTGCCAGCAGTGACGCCGAGGGAACCCACCTAGCTTTCTTT.

V gene TRBV4-1 combines with J gene TRBJ1-5, with TRBD1 matching over 7 bases. The germline V gene encodes CDR1 MGHRA and CDR2 YSYEKL. CDR3 length equals 16 residues. With V trimmed by 0 bases and J by 7 bases, 9 bases remained unmatched. The CDR3 region has the DNA TGCGCCAGCAGCCAAGATCCCGACAGGGCTCCGCAGCCCCAGCATTTT. Translation: CASSQDPDRAPQPQHF.

This clone was observed a handful of times. The chain joins TRBV11-3 to TRBJ2-2, with 9 bases that match TRBD2. The CDR3 extends over 17 amino acids. Germline-derived CDR1 and CDR2 are SGHNT and YENEEA. V trimming: 5 bases; J trimming: 0 bases; junction bases outside the gene matches: 7. The DNA of the CDR3 is TGTGCCAGCAGCCCGAACGGCGGGGGGGCGAACACCGGGGAGCTGTTTTTT. Translation: CASSPNGGGANTGELFF.

The J gene is TRBJ2-7, the V gene TRBV7-6; the match to TRBD2 covers 8 bases. The CDR3 sequence is 17 residues long. V lost 2 bases, J lost 0 bases, and 9 bases stayed unmatched. Germline CDR1 reads SGHVS; CDR2 reads FNYEAQ. CDR3 sequence: CASSLLPAGESSYEQYF. The CDR3 DNA is TGTGCCAGCAGCTTACTCCCAGCGGGGGAGAGCTCCTACGAGCAGTACTTC. The variable domain in full, with the rest retrieved from reference TRBV7-6 and TRBJ2-7, is GAGVSQSPRYKVTKRGQDVALRCDPISGHVSLYWYRQALGQGPEFLTYFNYEAQQDKSGLPNDRFSAERPEGSISTLTIQRTEQRDSAMYRCASSLLPAGESSYEQYFGPGTRLTVT.